This TCR beta chain was recorded in a study of blood T cell repertoires in COVID-19. Study details: In each case, the material was cDNA or gDNA derived from T cells, B-cell-depleted T cells, or PBMCs.

As regards this clone: This same CDR3 is encoded by further DNA sequences in the sample.

CDR1 SGHDT and CDR2 YYEEEE come from the germline V gene. Trimming removed 4 bases from V and 1 base from J; junction bases left unmatched: 2. The length of the CDR3 is 13 residues. Assay used: immunoSEQ multiplex PCR; TCRdb lists only in-frame clones, some missing. Of more than 250,000 clones listed, 87% are singletons. Each participant's cohort was designated according to participant-reported clinical history. Either two negative PCRs, clearance, or symptom resolution qualified Cohort 3 donors as recovered. Sequences were obtained from PBMCs or T cells enriched from blood (not recorded which). The clonotype originates from a woman aged 25 to 39 who had recovered from COVID-19. The chain carries TRBV5-6 and TRBJ2-7; 7 bases are a match to TRBD2. The CDR3 nucleotides read TGTGCCAGCAGCCCCGGGGGGTCCTACGAGCAGTACTTC. Translation gives CASSPGGSYEQYF.